These 21 T cell receptor beta chains were sequenced from one sample in a study of shared clonotypes between healthy human individuals. The repertoire was sequenced with immunoSEQ multiplex PCR; TCRdb's copy has only in-frame clones and lacks some. Of some 2,000,000 clones listed, approximately 94% are singletons. The source material was naive CD4+ T cells sorted from blood. Subset defined: CD45RA+ positively selected. The source of these receptors is a man aged 18 to 29 in good health.

This clone was observed once. The chain carries TRBV6-5 and TRBJ1-1; D is possibly TRBD1 (5 bases). Germline V lookup: CDR1 MNHEY, CDR2 SVGAGI. This CDR3 region has 14 residues. The germline V and J ends were trimmed by 2 bases and 3 bases, with 10 bases remaining between them. CDR3 region: CASSYKGWDTEAFF. CDR3 nucleotide sequence: TGTGCCAGCAGTTACAAGGGGTGGGACACTGAAGCTTTCTTT.

The genes are TRBV7-6 and TRBJ1-1; 10 nucleotides agree with TRBD1. The V gene end was trimmed by 1 base and the J gene end by 10 bases; junction bases not matched to a gene: 15. Germline V gene lookup returns CDR1 SGHVS and CDR2 FNYEAQ. This CDR3 region has 17 residues. This chain's CDR3 is CASSLDGTGAFPRGAFF. DNA of the CDR3: TGTGCCAGCAGCTTAGATGGGACAGGGGCCTTTCCGCGTGGAGCTTTCTTT.

This clone came up once. The CDR3 here is CGLLVDYGYTF. The DNA of the CDR3 is TGCGGACTCTTGGTAGACTATGGCTACACCTTC. The chain couples TRBV29-1 to TRBJ1-2; D not certain. CDR3 length: 11 residues. The V gene's germline CDR1 is SQVTM and CDR2 ANQGSEA.

This rearrangement joins TRBV27 to TRBJ2-6; 15 bases fit TRBD2. The germline gives CDR1 MNHEY, CDR2 SMNVEV (reference sequence). Germline trimming cut 6 bases from V and 0 bases from J; bases unmatched to any gene: 3. The CDR3 is 18 residues long. CDR3 DNA: TGTGCCAGCAGCAGGGGACTAGCGGGGGGCTCTGGGGCCAACGTCCTGACTTTC. It is translated as CASSRGLAGGSGANVLTF.

Notes on this clone: The sample carries other DNA sequences with the same CDR3. V gene TRBV29-1 combines with J gene TRBJ1-2; 7 bases are shared with TRBD1. Germline lookup yields CDR1 SQVTM and CDR2 ANQGSEA. The J segment lost 3 bases and the V segment lost 4 bases, leaving 2 bases of the junction unmatched. The CDR3 has 12 amino acids. CDR3 DNA sequence: TGCAGCGTTGCCGGGACAGACTATGGCTACACCTTC. Translated, it gives CSVAGTDYGYTF.

This chain uses TRBV10-3 with TRBJ1-5; weak D call: TRBD1 (6 bases). The germline V gene has CDR1 ENHRY and CDR2 SYGVKD. This CDR3 contains 14 residues. V shed 2 bases and J shed 4 bases, with 9 bases lying between them. CDR3 DNA sequence: TGTGCCATCAGTGAGGGACAGCAAAATCAGCCCCAGCATTTT. Translated, it gives CAISEGQQNQPQHF.

The CDR3 sequence is CASSPGPDSPLHF. The DNA for the CDR3 is TGTGCCAGCTCACCTGGACCGGATTCACCCCTCCACTTT. The chain links TRBV18 to TRBJ1-6; D not resolved. Trimming cost V 3 bases and J 8 bases, with 8 bases left between them. Germline V gene data show CDR1 as KGHSH and CDR2 as LQKENI. The CDR3 has 13 amino acids.

The CDR3 DNA reads as TGTGCCAGTAGTATAGAGGCCAGGGGGCAGCGGGCCAACTCAGCGGGCACTGAAGCTTTCTTT. This encodes CASSIEARGQRANSAGTEAFF. The V and J genes are TRBV19 and TRBJ1-1; 8 positions agree with TRBD1. The CDR3 has 21 amino acids. Unmatched junction bases numbered 22, after V lost 0 bases and J lost 4 bases. From germline, CDR1 is LNHDA and CDR2 SQIVND (reference sequence).

About this clone itself: One junction end does not reproduce the germline sequence, and a read error may be involved. The J gene is TRBJ2-2, the V gene TRBV7-7, with D unclear. Germline V gene lookup returns CDR1 SSHAT and CDR2 FNYEAQ (reference sequence). CDR3 length equals 12 residues. The CDR3 loop reads CASSPHTGELFF. CDR3 sequence (DNA): TGTGCTAGCAGCCCACACACCGGGGAGCTGTTTTTT.

The chain carries TRBV25-1 and TRBJ2-3; D possibly corresponds to TRBD1 (5 bases). Per the germline V gene, CDR1 is MGHDK and CDR2 is SYGVNS. V was shortened by 6 bases and J by 0 bases, with 16 bases between the two germline ends. The CDR3 is made up of 16 amino acids. The CDR3 reads CASSENWGPSTDTQYF. Written as DNA, the CDR3 is TGTGCCAGCAGCGAAAACTGGGGCCCCAGCACAGATACGCAGTATTTT.

The chain has TRBV10-2 and TRBJ1-5, with 7 bases identical to TRBD1. CDR1 WSHSY and CDR2 SAAADI come from the germline V gene. Trimming removed 6 bases from V and 4 bases from J; junction bases left unmatched: 6. This CDR3 region has 14 residues. The CDR3 nucleotides read TGCGCCAGCAGGGTAGACAGGGCAAATCAGCCCCAGCATTTT. Its protein product is CASRVDRANQPQHF.

The CDR3, as DNA: TGTGCCAGCAGAAAGGGGATAGCGGTTCGGAATGAGCAGTTCTTC. Its translation is CASRKGIAVRNEQFF. The chain employs TRBV6-5 and TRBJ2-1; a possible D gene is TRBD2 (6 bases). Germline V CDR1 and CDR2: MNHEY, SVGAGI. Between the trimmed V and J ends, which lost 6 bases and 7 bases, there was a span of 19 bases. The CDR3 has 15 amino acids.

The chain uses TRBV5-4 and TRBJ2-6, with a tentative D call TRBD1 (6 bases). Trimming pared 4 bases from V and 4 bases from J, leaving 18 bases between. This CDR3 spans 17 amino acids. The germline V gene encodes CDR1 SGHNT and CDR2 YYREEE (reference sequence). In DNA, the CDR3 is TGTGCCAGCAGCCCTGGGGCAGGGGTGGTCGGGGCCAACGTCCTGACTTTC. Translated, it gives CASSPGAGVVGANVLTF.

The V and J genes are TRBV5-1 and TRBJ1-6, with D uncertain. V shed 4 bases and J shed 0 bases, with 11 bases lying between them. CDR3 length equals 16 residues. CDR1 SGHRS and CDR2 YFSETQ come from the germline V gene. Written as DNA, the CDR3 is TGCGCCAGCAGCCCCTCGGTTAGCTCCTATAATTCACCCCTCCACTTT. The encoded protein is CASSPSVSSYNSPLHF.

This chain connects TRBV6-5 to TRBJ1-2, with 8 positions matching TRBD1. Germline V gives CDR1 MNHEY, CDR2 SVGAGI. This CDR3 is 15 amino acids long. The J segment lost 4 bases and the V segment lost 5 bases, leaving 9 bases of the junction unmatched. The CDR3 nucleotides are TGTGCCAGCAGTACCTGGGACAGGTCTTTCTATGGCTACACCTTC. It is translated as CASSTWDRSFYGYTF.

The V gene is TRBV11-1, the J gene TRBJ2-2; D is ambiguous. Trimming left V 7 bases short and J 3 bases short, with 12 bases between. Germline values: CDR1 SGHAT, CDR2 FQDESV (reference sequence). The CDR3 totals 14 residues. For the CDR3, the DNA is TGTGCCAGCAAGCGTCCGGGCGACACCGGGGAGCTGTTTTTT. Translating it yields CASKRPGDTGELFF.

This chain uses TRBV23-1 with TRBJ2-5, with 10 bases lining up with TRBD1. TRBV23-1 is labeled an ORF, and its function is uncertain. V lost 7 bases and J lost 3; bases outside the gene matches: 5. The CDR3 extends over 14 amino acids. The CDR3 sequence is CASKDRGEKETQYF. CDR3 bases: TGCGCCAGCAAGGACAGGGGGGAAAAAGAGACCCAGTACTTC.

The V gene is TRBV2, the J gene TRBJ1-5; 11 positions match TRBD1. The trim removed 6 bases at V and 5 bases at J, leaving 3 bases unmatched. This CDR3 is built from 14 residues. Germline assignment: CDR1 SNHLY and CDR2 FYNNEI. CDR3 in DNA: TGTGCCAGCAGAGGGACAGGGGGGGATCAGCCCCAGCATTTT. It yields the protein CASRGTGGDQPQHF. Full variable domain (missing parts from reference TRBV2 and TRBJ1-5): EPEVTQTPSHQVTQMGQEVILRCVPISNHLYFYWYRQILGQKVEFLVSFYNNEISEKSEIFDDQFSVERPDGSNFTLKIRSTKLEDSAMYFCASRGTGGDQPQHFGDGTRLSIL.

This chain joins TRBV5-5 and TRBJ2-7; 12 bases are shared with TRBD2. CDR3 length: 14 residues. J lost 3 bases, V lost 3 bases, and 1 base had no gene match. In germline, CDR1 is SGHKS, CDR2 YYEKEE (reference sequence). The CDR3, as DNA: TGTGCCAGCAGCTCACTAGCGGGAGGCTACGAGCAGTACTTC. It codes for CASSSLAGGYEQYF.

In DNA form, the CDR3 reads TGTGCCAGCAGACCCTCCTCCCCCCGCACAGATACGCAGTATTTT. Encoded protein: CASRPSSPRTDTQYF. The chain uses TRBV6-5 and TRBJ2-3; D gene ambiguous. The CDR3 is 15 amino acids. Germline CDR1 is MNHEY and CDR2 is SVGAGI. Trimming removed 6 bases at V and 1 base at J, with 14 bases between.

V usage is TRBV9 and J usage is TRBJ2-7; D call uncertain. Germline CDR1 reads SGDLS; CDR2 reads YYNGEE. The CDR3 is made up of 13 amino acids. The germline V and J ends were trimmed by 0 bases and 7 bases, with 11 bases remaining between them. The DNA for the CDR3 is TGTGCCAGCAGCGTAGCTACTTGGGGTGAGCAGTACTTC. Translated, it gives CASSVATWGEQYF.